This record looks at one TCR beta chain sequence and its context. Its specificity is not known. The sample belongs to a study of T cells in Graves' hyperthyroidism and ophthalmopathy. For the study at large: Before treatment of any kind, peripheral blood was taken at initial diagnosis.

Researchers amplified the TCR beta CDR3 regions from RNA transcripts. The study used the HTBI primer set for a first-round RT-PCR of the TCR CDR3. Using its own MiXCR run on the multiplex PCR reads, TCRdb lists one record per CDR3 protein. This table holds fewer than 250,000 distinct CDR3 sequences, 17% found once. The PBMCs were sourced from fresh peripheral blood (more than 8.5 ml). Points from the study as a whole: Most thyroid clonotypes with frequency above 0.001 were detected in blood. Progression to ophthalmopathy was predicted a median of roughly 6.6 months early.

The CDR3 sequence is 16 residues long. The germline CDR1 and CDR2 sequences are MGHDK and SYGVNS. Trimming took 7 bases from V and 1 from J; bases not matched to a gene: 10. The receptor was isolated from a man in his fifties or sixties with Graves' hyperthyroidism. The sequenced sample consisted of blood. The V and J genes are TRBV25-1 and TRBJ1-1; 9 positions agree with TRBD1. CDR3 sequence: CASNPSPGQGNTEAFF. CDR3 coding DNA: TGTGCCAGCAACCCTTCTCCGGGACAGGGGAACACTGAAGCTTTCTTT.